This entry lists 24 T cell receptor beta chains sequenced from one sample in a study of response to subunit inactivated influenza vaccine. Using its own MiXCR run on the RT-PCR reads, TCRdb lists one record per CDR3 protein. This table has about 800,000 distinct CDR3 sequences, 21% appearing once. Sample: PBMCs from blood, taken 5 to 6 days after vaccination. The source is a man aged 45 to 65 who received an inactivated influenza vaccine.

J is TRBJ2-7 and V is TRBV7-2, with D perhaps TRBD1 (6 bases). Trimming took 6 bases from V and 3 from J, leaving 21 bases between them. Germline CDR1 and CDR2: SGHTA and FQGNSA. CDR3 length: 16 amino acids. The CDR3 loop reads CASRPTGSSTHYEQYF. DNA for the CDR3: TGTGCCAGCAGACCTACAGGGAGCTCAACCCACTACGAGCAGTACTTC.

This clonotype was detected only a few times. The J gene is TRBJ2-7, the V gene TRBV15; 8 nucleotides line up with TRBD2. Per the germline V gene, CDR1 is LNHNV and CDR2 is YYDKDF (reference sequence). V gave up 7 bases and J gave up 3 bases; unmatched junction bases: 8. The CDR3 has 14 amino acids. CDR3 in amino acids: CATTDSGTSYEQYF. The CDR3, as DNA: TGTGCCACCACCGATTCCGGGACTAGCTACGAGCAGTACTTC.

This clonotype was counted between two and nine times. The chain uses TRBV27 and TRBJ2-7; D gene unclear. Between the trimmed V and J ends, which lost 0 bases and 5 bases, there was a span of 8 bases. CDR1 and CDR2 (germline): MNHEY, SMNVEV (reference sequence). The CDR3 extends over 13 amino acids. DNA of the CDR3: TGTGCCAGCAGTTTATCCCTGGGCCACGAGCAGTACTTC. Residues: CASSLSLGHEQYF.

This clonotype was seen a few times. In DNA form, the CDR3 reads TGTGCCAGCAGTTACTCGAGAGGGGGGGTAGGTGAGGATTCACCCCTCCACTTT. It is translated as CASSYSRGGVGEDSPLHF. The chain carries TRBV6-5 and TRBJ1-6, with D possibly TRBD1 on 6 matching bases. Trimming shortened V by 0 bases and J by 8 bases, and 20 bases separated the two germline ends. The CDR3 sequence is 18 residues long. Germline loops: CDR1 MNHEY, CDR2 SVGAGI.

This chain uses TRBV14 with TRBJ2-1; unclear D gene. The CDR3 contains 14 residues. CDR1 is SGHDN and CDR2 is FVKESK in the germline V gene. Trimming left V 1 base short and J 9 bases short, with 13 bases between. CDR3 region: CASSQGLRFSEQFF. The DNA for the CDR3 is TGTGCCAGCAGCCAAGGTCTTCGGTTCAGTGAGCAGTTCTTC.

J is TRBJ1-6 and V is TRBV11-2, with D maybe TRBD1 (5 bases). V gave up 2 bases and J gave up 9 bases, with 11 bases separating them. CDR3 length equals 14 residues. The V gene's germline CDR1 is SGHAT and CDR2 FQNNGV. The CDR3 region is CASSLFQGGSPLHF. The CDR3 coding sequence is TGTGCCAGCAGCTTATTTCAGGGCGGTTCACCCCTCCACTTT.

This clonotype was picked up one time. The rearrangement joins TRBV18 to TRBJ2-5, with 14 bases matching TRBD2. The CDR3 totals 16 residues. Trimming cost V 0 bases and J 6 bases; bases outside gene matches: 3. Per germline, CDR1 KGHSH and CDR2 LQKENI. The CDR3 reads CASSPPGLAGVKTQYF. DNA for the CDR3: TGTGCCAGCTCACCACCGGGACTAGCGGGAGTCAAGACCCAGTACTTC.

Written as DNA, the CDR3 is TGTGCCAGCAGCTTAGAGGGGACTATCTCCTACAATGAGCAGTTCTTC. It translates to CASSLEGTISYNEQFF. The genes are TRBV7-2 and TRBJ2-1; 7 bases agree with TRBD2. CDR1 is SGHTA and CDR2 is FQGNSA in the germline V gene. With 1 base clipped from V and 0 bases from J, the junction kept 3 bases outside the gene matches. The length of the CDR3 is 16 residues.

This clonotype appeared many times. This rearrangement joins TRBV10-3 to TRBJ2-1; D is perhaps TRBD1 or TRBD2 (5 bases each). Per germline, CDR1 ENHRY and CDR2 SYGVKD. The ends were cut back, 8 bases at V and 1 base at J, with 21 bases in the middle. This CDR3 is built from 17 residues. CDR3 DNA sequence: TGTGCCATCTCATCGCTGGGCCGGGGCGAGTCCTACAATGAGCAGTTCTTC. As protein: CAISSLGRGESYNEQFF.

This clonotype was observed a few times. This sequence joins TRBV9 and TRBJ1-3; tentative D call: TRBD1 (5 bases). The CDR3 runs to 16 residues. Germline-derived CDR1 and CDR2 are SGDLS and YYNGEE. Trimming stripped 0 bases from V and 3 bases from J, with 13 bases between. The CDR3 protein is CASSVEGTYNGNTIYF. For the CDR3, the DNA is TGTGCCAGCAGCGTAGAAGGGACTTACAATGGAAACACCATATATTTT.

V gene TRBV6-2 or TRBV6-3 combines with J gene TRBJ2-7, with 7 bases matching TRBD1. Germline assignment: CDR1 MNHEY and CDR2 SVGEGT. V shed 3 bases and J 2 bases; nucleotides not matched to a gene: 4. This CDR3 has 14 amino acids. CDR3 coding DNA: TGTGCCAGCAGTTATGACAGGGACGCCTACGAGCAGTACTTC. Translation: CASSYDRDAYEQYF.

The CDR3: CASSEARVNTIYF. As DNA, the CDR3 is TGCGCCAGCAGTGAAGCCCGAGTAAACACCATATATTTT. The V gene is TRBV10-2, the J gene TRBJ1-3, with D unresolved. Trimming took 3 bases from V and 6 from J, leaving 9 bases between them. CDR1 is WSHSY, CDR2 SAAADI, per germline. This CDR3 contains 13 residues.

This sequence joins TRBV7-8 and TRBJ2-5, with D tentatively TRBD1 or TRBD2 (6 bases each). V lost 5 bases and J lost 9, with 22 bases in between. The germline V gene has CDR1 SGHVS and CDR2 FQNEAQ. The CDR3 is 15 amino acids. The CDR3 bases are TGTGCCAGCAGCCCAAGCCGGGGGCCGCGCCAGGCCCAGTACTTC. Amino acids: CASSPSRGPRQAQYF.

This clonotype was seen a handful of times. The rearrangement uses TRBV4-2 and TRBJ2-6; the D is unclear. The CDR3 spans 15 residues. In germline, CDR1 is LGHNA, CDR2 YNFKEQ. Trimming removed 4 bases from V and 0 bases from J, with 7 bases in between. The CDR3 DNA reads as TGTGCCAGCAGCCCTGACCTCTCTGGGGCCAACGTCCTGACTTTC. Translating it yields CASSPDLSGANVLTF.

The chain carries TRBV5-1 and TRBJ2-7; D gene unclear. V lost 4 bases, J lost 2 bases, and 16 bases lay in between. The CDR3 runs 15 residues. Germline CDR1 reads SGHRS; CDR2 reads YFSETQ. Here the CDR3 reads CASSSVDGLTYEQYF. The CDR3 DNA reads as TGCGCCAGCAGCAGCGTTGACGGCCTAACCTACGAGCAGTACTTC.

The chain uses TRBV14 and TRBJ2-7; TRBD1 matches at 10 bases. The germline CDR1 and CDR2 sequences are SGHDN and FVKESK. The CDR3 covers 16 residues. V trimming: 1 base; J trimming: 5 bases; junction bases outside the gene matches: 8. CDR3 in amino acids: CASSQAAGQGFHEQYF. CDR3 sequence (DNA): TGTGCCAGCAGCCAAGCTGCGGGACAGGGGTTCCACGAGCAGTACTTC.

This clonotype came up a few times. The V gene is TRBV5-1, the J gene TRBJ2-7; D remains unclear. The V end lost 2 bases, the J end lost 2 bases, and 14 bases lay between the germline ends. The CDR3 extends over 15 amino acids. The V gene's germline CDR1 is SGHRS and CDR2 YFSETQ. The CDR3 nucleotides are TGCGCCAGCAGCTTACACCCGGACCGTACCTACGAGCAGTACTTC. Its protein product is CASSLHPDRTYEQYF. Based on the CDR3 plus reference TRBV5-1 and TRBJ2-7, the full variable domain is KAGVTQTPRYLIKTRGQQVTLSCSPISGHRSVSWYQQTPGQGLQFLFEYFSETQRNKGNFPGRFSGRQFSNSRSEMNVSTLELGDSALYLCASSLHPDRTYEQYFGPGTRLTVT.

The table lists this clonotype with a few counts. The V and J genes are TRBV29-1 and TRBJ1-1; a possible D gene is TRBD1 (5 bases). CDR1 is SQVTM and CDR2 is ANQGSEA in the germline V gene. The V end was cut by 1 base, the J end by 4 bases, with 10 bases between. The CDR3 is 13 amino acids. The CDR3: CSVEAGAGTEAFF. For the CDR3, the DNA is TGCAGCGTTGAAGCCGGGGCCGGCACTGAAGCTTTCTTT.

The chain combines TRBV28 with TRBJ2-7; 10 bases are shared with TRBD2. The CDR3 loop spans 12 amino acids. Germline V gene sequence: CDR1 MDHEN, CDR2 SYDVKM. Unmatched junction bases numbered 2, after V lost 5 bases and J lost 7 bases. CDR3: CASSTLAGEQYF. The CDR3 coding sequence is TGTGCCAGCAGTACACTAGCGGGGGAGCAGTACTTC.

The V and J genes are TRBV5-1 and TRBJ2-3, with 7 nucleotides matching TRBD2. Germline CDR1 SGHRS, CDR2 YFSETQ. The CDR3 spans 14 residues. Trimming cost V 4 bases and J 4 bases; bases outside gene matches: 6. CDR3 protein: CASSRGERADTQYF. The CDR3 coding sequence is TGCGCCAGCAGCCGGGGGGAAAGGGCAGATACGCAGTATTTT.

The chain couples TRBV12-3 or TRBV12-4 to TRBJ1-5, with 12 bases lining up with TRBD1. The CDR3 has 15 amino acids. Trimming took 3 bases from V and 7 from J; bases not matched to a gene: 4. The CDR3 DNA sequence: TGTGCCAGCAGTTTTGGGACAGGGGGCCGACAGCCCCAGCATTTT. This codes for CASSFGTGGRQPQHF.

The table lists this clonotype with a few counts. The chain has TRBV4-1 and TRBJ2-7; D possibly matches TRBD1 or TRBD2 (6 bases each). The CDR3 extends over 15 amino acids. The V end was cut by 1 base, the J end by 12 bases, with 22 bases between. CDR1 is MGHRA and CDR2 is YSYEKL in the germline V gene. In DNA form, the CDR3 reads TGCGCCAGCAGCCAAGGTTGGGGGGCCCTACGACAGCCGTACTTC. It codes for CASSQGWGALRQPYF.

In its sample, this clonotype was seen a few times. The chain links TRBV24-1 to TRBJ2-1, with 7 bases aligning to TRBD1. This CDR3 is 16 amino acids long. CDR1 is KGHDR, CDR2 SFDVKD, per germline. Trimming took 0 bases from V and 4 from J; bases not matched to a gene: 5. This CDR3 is CATSDLPDRRYNEQFF. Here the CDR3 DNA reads TGTGCCACCAGTGATTTGCCGGACAGGAGATACAATGAGCAGTTCTTC.

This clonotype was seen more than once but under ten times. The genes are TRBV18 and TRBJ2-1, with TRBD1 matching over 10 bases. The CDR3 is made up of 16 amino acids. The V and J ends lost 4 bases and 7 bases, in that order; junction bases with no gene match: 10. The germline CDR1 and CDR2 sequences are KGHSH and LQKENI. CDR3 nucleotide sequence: TGTGCCAGCTCACTCCTATCGGGGACAGGGGTTAATGAGCAGTTCTTC. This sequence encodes CASSLLSGTGVNEQFF.